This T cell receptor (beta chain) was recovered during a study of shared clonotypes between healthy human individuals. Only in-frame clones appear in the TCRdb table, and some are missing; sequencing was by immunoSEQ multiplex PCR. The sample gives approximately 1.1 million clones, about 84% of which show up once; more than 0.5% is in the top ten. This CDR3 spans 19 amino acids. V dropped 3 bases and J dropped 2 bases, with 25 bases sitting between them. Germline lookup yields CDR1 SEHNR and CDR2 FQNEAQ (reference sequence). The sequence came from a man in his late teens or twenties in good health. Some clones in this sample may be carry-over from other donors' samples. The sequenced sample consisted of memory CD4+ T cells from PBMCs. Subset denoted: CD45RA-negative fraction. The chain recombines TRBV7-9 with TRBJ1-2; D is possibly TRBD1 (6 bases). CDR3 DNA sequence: TGTGCCAGCAGCTTCCCCGGACTTCGAGGGGGGTTAAAGAACTATGGCTACACCTTC. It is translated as CASSFPGLRGGLKNYGYTF.